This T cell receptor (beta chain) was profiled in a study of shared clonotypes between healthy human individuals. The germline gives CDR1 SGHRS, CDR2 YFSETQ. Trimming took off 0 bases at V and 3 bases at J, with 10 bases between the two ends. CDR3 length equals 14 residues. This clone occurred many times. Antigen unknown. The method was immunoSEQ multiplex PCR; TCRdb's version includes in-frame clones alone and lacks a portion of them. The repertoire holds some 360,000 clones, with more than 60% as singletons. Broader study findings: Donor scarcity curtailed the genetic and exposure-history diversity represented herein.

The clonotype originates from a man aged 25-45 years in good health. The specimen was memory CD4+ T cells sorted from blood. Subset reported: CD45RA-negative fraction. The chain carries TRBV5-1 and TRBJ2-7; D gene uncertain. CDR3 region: CASSLAGEYYEQYF. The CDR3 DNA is TGCGCCAGCAGCTTGGCCGGAGAATACTACGAGCAGTACTTC.